The 9 T cell receptor beta chains listed next were all sequenced from one sample in a study of cytomegalovirus exposure and HLA in healthy donors. Method: immunoSEQ multiplex PCR; TCRdb's copy keeps in-frame clones and lacks some. The sample has about 38,000 clones, 85% to 95% seen once; the top ten hold around 3.2%. Material for sequencing was PBMCs. All receptors derive from a man between 18 and 29 years old in good health and CMV-seronegative.

The CDR3 DNA follows: TGTGCCAGCAGTCAAGGGACAGGGGGCTACGAGCAGTACTTC. Translated, it gives CASSQGTGGYEQYF. This chain uses TRBV5-6 with TRBJ2-7, with TRBD1 identical over 11 bases. After removal of 5 bases from V and 3 bases from J, the junction contained 4 bases not matched to a gene. CDR3 size: 14 residues. Germline lookup yields CDR1 SGHDT and CDR2 YYEEEE.

The chain is built from TRBV5-6 and TRBJ1-4, with D possibly TRBD1 on 5 matching bases. V was clipped by 0 bases and J by 0 bases, with 6 bases between them. CDR3 length: 15 residues. The germline V gene has CDR1 SGHDT and CDR2 YYEEEE. In DNA, the CDR3 is TGTGCCAGCAGCTTGGTACAGGCAACTAATGAAAAACTGTTTTTT. This translates into CASSLVQATNEKLFF.

V gene TRBV11-2 combines with J gene TRBJ2-1, with 13 positions matching TRBD2. With V trimmed by 4 bases and J by 4 bases, 1 base remained unmatched. Germline V gene sequence: CDR1 SGHAT, CDR2 FQNNGV. There are 15 residues in the CDR3. CDR3 DNA: TGTGCCAGCAGCTCGGGACTAGCGGGATACAATGAGCAGTTCTTC. This encodes CASSSGLAGYNEQFF.

The rearrangement links TRBV6-5 to TRBJ2-5, with TRBD1 as a possible D gene (5 bases). Germline V gene data show CDR1 as MNHEY and CDR2 as SVGAGI. The V gene lost 6 bases and the J gene lost 4 bases, with 9 bases spanning the gap. This CDR3 has 12 amino acids. The CDR3, as DNA: TGTGCCAGCAGCCCAGGGCGAGAGACCCAGTACTTC. Its translation is CASSPGRETQYF.

The gene calls are TRBV5-1 and TRBJ1-6; 8 bases fit TRBD1. The germline CDR1 and CDR2 sequences are SGHRS and YFSETQ. V was pared by 3 bases and J by 9 bases, with 5 bases of the junction left unmatched. CDR3 length: 14 amino acids. The CDR3 sequence is CASSSGQDFSPLHF. CDR3 bases: TGCGCCAGCAGCTCGGGACAGGATTTTTCACCCCTCCACTTT.

The genes are TRBV7-8 and TRBJ1-1, with 10 bases that match TRBD1. The CDR3 length is 20 residues. V shed 4 bases, J shed 1 base, and the junction held 18 bases outside the gene matches. CDR1 SGHVS and CDR2 FQNEAQ come from the germline V gene. The CDR3 reads CASSYPGQGFSEFRNTEAFF. The CDR3 bases are TGTGCCAGCAGCTACCCGGGACAGGGGTTCTCGGAGTTTCGGAACACTGAAGCTTTCTTT.

The CDR3 nucleotides read TGTGCCAGCAGCTTTGGGCTGATGAACACTGAAGCTTTCTTT. It encodes CASSFGLMNTEAFF. V gene TRBV5-6 combines with J gene TRBJ1-1, with unresolved D. CDR1 and CDR2 from the germline V gene are SGHDT and YYEEEE. The CDR3 covers 14 residues. V gave up 2 bases and J gave up 0 bases, with 8 bases separating them.

The V call is TRBV7-3, the J call TRBJ1-2; 10 bases map to TRBD1. V was clipped by 4 bases and J by 4 bases; unmatched bases: 3. CDR3 size: 14 residues. CDR1 and CDR2 from the germline V gene are SGHTA and FQGTGA. The chain's CDR3 is CASSSTGGGYGYTF. CDR3 DNA: TGTGCCAGCAGCTCGACAGGGGGCGGCTATGGCTACACCTTC.

The gene calls are TRBV25-1 and TRBJ1-4; TRBD1 matches 10 bases. Germline V lookup: CDR1 MGHDK, CDR2 SYGVNS. The V segment lost 5 bases and the J segment 5 bases; nucleotides outside the gene matches: 8. This CDR3 is 16 amino acids long. The DNA of the CDR3 is TGTGCCAGCAGTTCTTCTGGGACAGGGGTGAATGAAAAACTGTTTTTT. It is translated as CASSSSGTGVNEKLFF.